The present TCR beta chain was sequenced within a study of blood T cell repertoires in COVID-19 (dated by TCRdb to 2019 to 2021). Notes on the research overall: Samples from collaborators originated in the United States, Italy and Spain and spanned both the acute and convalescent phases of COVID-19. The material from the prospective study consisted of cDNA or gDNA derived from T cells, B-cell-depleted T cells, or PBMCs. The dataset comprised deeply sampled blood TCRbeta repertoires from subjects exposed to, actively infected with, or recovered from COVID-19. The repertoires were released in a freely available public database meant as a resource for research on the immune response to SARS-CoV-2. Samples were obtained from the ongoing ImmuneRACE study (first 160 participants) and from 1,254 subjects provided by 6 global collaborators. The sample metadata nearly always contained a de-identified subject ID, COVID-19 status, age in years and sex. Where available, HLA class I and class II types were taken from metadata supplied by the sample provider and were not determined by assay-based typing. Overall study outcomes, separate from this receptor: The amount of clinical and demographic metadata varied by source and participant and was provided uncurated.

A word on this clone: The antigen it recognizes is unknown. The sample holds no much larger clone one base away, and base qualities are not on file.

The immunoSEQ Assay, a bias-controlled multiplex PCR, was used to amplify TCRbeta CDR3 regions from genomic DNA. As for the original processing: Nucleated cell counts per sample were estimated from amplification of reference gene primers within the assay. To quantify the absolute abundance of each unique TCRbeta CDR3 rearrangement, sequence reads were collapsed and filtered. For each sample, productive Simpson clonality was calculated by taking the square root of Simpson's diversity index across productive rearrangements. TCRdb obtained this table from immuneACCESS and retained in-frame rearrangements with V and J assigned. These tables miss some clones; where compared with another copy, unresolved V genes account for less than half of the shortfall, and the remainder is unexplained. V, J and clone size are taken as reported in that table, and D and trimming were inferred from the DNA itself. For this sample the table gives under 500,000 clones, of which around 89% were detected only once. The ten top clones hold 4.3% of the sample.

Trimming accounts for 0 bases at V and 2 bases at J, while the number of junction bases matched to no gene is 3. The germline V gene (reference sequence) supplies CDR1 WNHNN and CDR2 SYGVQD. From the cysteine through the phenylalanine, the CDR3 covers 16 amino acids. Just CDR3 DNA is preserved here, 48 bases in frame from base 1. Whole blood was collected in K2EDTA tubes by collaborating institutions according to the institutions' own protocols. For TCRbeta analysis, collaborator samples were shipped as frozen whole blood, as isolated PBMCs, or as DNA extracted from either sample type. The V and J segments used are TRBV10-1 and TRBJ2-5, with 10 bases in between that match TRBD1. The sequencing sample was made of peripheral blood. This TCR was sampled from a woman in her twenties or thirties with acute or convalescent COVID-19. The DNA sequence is TGCGCCAGCAGTGAGTCACCGGGACAGGGGCAAGAGACCCAGTACTTC. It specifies CASSESPGQGQETQYF.